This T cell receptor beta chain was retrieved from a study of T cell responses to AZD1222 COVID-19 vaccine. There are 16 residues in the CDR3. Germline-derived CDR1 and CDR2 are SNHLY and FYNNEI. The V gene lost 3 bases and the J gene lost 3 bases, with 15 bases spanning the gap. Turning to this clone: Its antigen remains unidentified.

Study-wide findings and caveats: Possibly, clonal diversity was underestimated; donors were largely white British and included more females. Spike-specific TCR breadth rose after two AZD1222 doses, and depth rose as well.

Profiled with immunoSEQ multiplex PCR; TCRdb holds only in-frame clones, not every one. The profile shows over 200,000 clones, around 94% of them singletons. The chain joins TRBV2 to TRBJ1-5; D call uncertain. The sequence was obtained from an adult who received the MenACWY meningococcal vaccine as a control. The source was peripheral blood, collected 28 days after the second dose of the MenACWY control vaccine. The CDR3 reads CASSDSRASFNQPQHF. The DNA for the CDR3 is TGTGCCAGCAGTGACAGTAGGGCGAGCTTCAATCAGCCCCAGCATTTT.